This passage covers 11 T cell receptor beta chains from one sample sequenced in a study of T cell responses to AZD1222 COVID-19 vaccine. Sequencing was performed with immunoSEQ multiplex PCR; in TCRdb, only in-frame clones are kept and a portion is missing. The sample has 140,000 to 150,000 clones; roughly 93% are singletons. The specimen comprised peripheral blood, sampled 28 days after the second AZD1222 dose. The receptors come from an adult who received the AZD1222 COVID-19 vaccine.

This clone was found a few times. The chain uses TRBV6-4 and TRBJ1-2; D is perhaps TRBD1 (6 bases). Trimming pared 0 bases from V and 5 bases from J, leaving 13 bases between. Germline CDR1 and CDR2: MRHNA and SNTAGT. The CDR3 loop spans 15 amino acids. Written as DNA, the CDR3 is TGTGCCAGCAGTGACTCGGACAGCAGTGGGTATGGCTACACCTTC. Its translation: CASSDSDSSGYGYTF.

This clone showed up just a few times. The chain employs TRBV4-1 and TRBJ1-3; D gene uncertain. The length of the CDR3 is 15 residues. Looked up from germline, CDR1 is MGHRA and CDR2 is YSYEKL. With 5 bases removed from V and 2 bases from J, the gap between germline ends came to 13 bases. CDR3 sequence (DNA): TGCGCCAGCAGCAACTTCGGAACGGCTGGAAACACCATATATTTT. It translates to CASSNFGTAGNTIYF.

V usage is TRBV20-1 and J usage is TRBJ2-1; TRBD2 aligns across 7 bases. The germline gives CDR1 DFQATT, CDR2 SNEGSKA (reference sequence). Unmatched junction bases numbered 8, after V lost 3 bases and J lost 6 bases. This CDR3 comprises 14 residues. The DNA for the CDR3 is TGCAGTGCTAGTCGTGGGGGGGAACTCAATGAGCAGTTCTTC. It encodes CSASRGGELNEQFF.

The chain uses TRBV5-4 and TRBJ1-1; possibly TRBD1 for D (6 bases). The CDR3 contains 14 residues. The germline gives CDR1 SGHNT, CDR2 YYREEE (reference sequence). The V and J ends lost 0 bases and 4 bases respectively, with 10 bases between them. CDR3 protein: CASSLDRGRTEAFF. CDR3 DNA sequence: TGTGCCAGCAGCTTGGACCGGGGGCGCACTGAAGCTTTCTTT.

This clone was observed a single time. The chain uses TRBV19 and TRBJ1-1; the match to TRBD1 covers 8 bases. V trimming: 6 bases; J trimming: 0 bases; junction bases outside the gene matches: 3. CDR1 and CDR2 from the germline V gene are LNHDA and SQIVND (reference sequence). This CDR3 has 14 residues. The CDR3 loop reads CASSHRGMNTEAFF. In DNA, the CDR3 is TGTGCCAGTAGCCACAGGGGGATGAACACTGAAGCTTTCTTT.

The chain carries TRBV27 and TRBJ1-2, with 9 bases lining up with TRBD1. The junction had 5 bases not matched to a gene; V was cut back by 6 bases and J by 6 bases. This CDR3 comprises 13 residues. Germline V gives CDR1 MNHEY, CDR2 SMNVEV (reference sequence). The CDR3 spells CASSQRTGDGYTF. For the CDR3, the DNA is TGTGCCAGCAGCCAGAGGACAGGGGATGGCTACACCTTC.

The chain is built from TRBV5-1 and TRBJ2-2; 10 positions agree with TRBD1. J was trimmed by 4 bases and V by 5 bases; bases with no gene match: 8. The germline CDR1 and CDR2 sequences are SGHRS and YFSETQ. There are 16 residues in the CDR3. The CDR3 region is CASRNHGQGGTGELFF. DNA of the CDR3: TGCGCCAGCAGAAATCACGGACAGGGGGGCACCGGGGAGCTGTTTTTT.

V gene TRBV4-1 combines with J gene TRBJ2-7; 9 bases match TRBD2. Trimming cost V 0 bases and J 2 bases; bases outside gene matches: 5. The CDR3 length is 16 residues. Germline-derived CDR1 and CDR2 are MGHRA and YSYEKL. CDR3 in amino acids: CASSQETSGFPYEQYF. The CDR3 bases are TGCGCCAGCAGCCAAGAAACTAGCGGGTTCCCCTACGAGCAGTACTTC.

The chain combines TRBV9 with TRBJ2-1; D remains ambiguous. V was shortened by 0 bases and J by 2 bases, with 12 bases between the two germline ends. The length of the CDR3 is 16 residues. Germline V CDR1 and CDR2: SGDLS, YYNGEE. DNA for the CDR3: TGTGCCAGCAGCGTAGGAATCCCAACAACCTACAATGAGCAGTTCTTC. This gives the protein CASSVGIPTTYNEQFF.

The DNA of the CDR3 is TGTGCCAGCAGTTCCCAGGGGCTGAACACTGAAGCTTTCTTT. Translation gives CASSSQGLNTEAFF. This chain uses TRBV27 with TRBJ1-1, with D possibly matching TRBD1 (6 bases). Trimming took 4 bases from V and 0 from J, leaving 9 bases between them. CDR1 and CDR2 (germline): MNHEY, SMNVEV (reference sequence). There are 14 residues in the CDR3.

The chain recombines TRBV12-3 or TRBV12-4 with TRBJ2-7; no definite D call. The CDR3 length is 13 residues. V dropped 2 bases and J dropped 5 bases, with 10 bases sitting between them. In DNA form, the CDR3 reads TGTGCCAGCAGTTTACGATCTGGGGACGAGCAGTACTTC. Its translation is CASSLRSGDEQYF.